The 10 T cell receptor beta chains reported below all come from one sample, sequenced in a study of Graves' ophthalmopathy and Graves' hyperthyroidism. The sequenced template was RNA, covering the TCR beta CDR3 region. The workflow started with a first-round RT-PCR run with HTBI primers and then moved on to a second-round multiplex PCR. TCRdb analysed the multiplex PCR reads with MiXCR anew, one entry per CDR3 protein. The data show some 350,000 distinct CDR3 sequences, approximately 18% seen once. The sample consisted of peripheral blood. These receptors were obtained from an adult woman with stable Graves' hyperthyroidism.

This clonotype has ten or more counts. This chain links TRBV5-4 with TRBJ2-5, with D hard to call. Germline V gives CDR1 SGHNT, CDR2 YYREEE (reference sequence). The CDR3 is made up of 13 amino acids. V gave up 0 bases and J gave up 3 bases, with 6 bases separating them. In nucleotides, the CDR3 is TGTGCCAGCAGCTTGGAGGTCGAAGAGACCCAGTACTTC. Its protein product is CASSLEVEETQYF.

There are many counts of this clonotype. This chain links TRBV29-1 with TRBJ2-7, with TRBD2 matching 7 bases. V trimming: 7 bases; J trimming: 3 bases; junction bases outside the gene matches: 6. Germline lookup yields CDR1 SQVTM and CDR2 ANQGSEA. The CDR3 runs to 12 residues. The CDR3 nucleotides are TGCAGCGGGGCGACTAGCCTCTACGAGCAGTACTTC. It codes for CSGATSLYEQYF.

This chain connects TRBV6-5 to TRBJ1-5; TRBD1 aligns across 8 bases. Germline assignment: CDR1 MNHEY and CDR2 SVGAGI. This CDR3 has 17 amino acids. With 4 bases clipped from V and 1 base from J, the junction kept 9 bases outside the gene matches. The CDR3 region has the DNA TGTGCCAGCAGTTGGGACAGGCGGAAACTAAGCAATCAGCCCCAGCATTTT. Translation gives CASSWDRRKLSNQPQHF.

This clonotype came up many times. V usage is TRBV28 and J usage is TRBJ2-7, with 7 positions matching TRBD1. Germline CDR1 MDHEN, CDR2 SYDVKM. The length of the CDR3 is 13 residues. Trimming removed 7 bases from V and 3 bases from J; junction bases left unmatched: 6. The CDR3 coding sequence is TGTGCCAGCATCGGGGACAGCTTCTACGAGCAGTACTTC. This encodes CASIGDSFYEQYF.

The chain has TRBV27 and TRBJ2-4, with TRBD1 matching 9 bases. V was pared by 3 bases and J by 6 bases, with 9 bases of the junction left unmatched. This CDR3 has 16 amino acids. Looked up from germline, CDR1 is MNHEY and CDR2 is SMNVEV (reference sequence). CDR3 nucleotides: TGTGCCAGCAGTTTCCGGGACAGGGATTTCGGAAACATTCAGTACTTC. Amino acids: CASSFRDRDFGNIQYF.

This clonotype was seen repeatedly, ten times or more. The rearrangement joins TRBV5-1 to TRBJ2-7; D is unclear. The V end lost 0 bases, the J end lost 4 bases, and 11 bases lay between the germline ends. This CDR3 has 14 amino acids. Germline V gives CDR1 SGHRS, CDR2 YFSETQ. The CDR3 DNA reads as TGCGCCAGCAGCTTGGTAGGGTCTGGTTACGAGCAGTACTTC. It translates to CASSLVGSGYEQYF.

This clonotype was seen only a few times. V and J are TRBV30 and TRBJ2-2; D is unresolved. V gave up 0 bases and J gave up 2 bases, with 10 bases separating them. The CDR3 totals 15 residues. CDR1 and CDR2 from the germline V gene are GTSNPN and SVGIG (reference sequence). CDR3 residues: CAWSVALINTGELFF. CDR3 nucleotides: TGTGCCTGGAGTGTGGCGCTAATAAACACCGGGGAGCTGTTTTTT.

This clonotype was counted ten times or more. V usage is TRBV6-5 and J usage is TRBJ2-5, with D perhaps given as TRBD1 or TRBD2 (5 bases each). Germline V CDR1 and CDR2: MNHEY, SVGAGI. V lost 0 bases to trimming and J lost 4 bases, with 9 bases between them. This CDR3 contains 14 residues. CDR3 bases: TGTGCCAGCAGTTACTCTGGGGGACGAGAGACCCAGTACTTC. Encoded protein: CASSYSGGRETQYF.

This clonotype occurred once. A much larger clone is a single base away; this may be a read error. This sequence joins TRBV5-6 and TRBJ2-5, with D tentatively TRBD2 (7 bases). This CDR3 has 14 amino acids. Per the germline V gene, CDR1 is SGHDT and CDR2 is YYEEEE. The CDR3 reads CVSSLKGGGETQYF. CDR3 nucleotide sequence: TGTGTCAGCAGCCTTAAGGGAGGGGGAGAGACCCAGTACTTC.

This clonotype was seen at least ten times. The rearrangement joins TRBV7-8 to TRBJ1-5; D is unclear. Deletions cut 4 bases from V and 2 bases from J, with 15 bases between. CDR1 is SGHVS, CDR2 FQNEAQ, per germline. This CDR3 has 16 residues. CDR3 residues: CASSSRRGVGNQPQHF. The CDR3 DNA reads as TGTGCCAGCAGCTCCCGACGGGGAGTGGGCAATCAGCCCCAGCATTTT.